The next 22 T cell receptor beta chains were all read from a single sample in a study of blood T cell repertoires in COVID-19 (dated by TCRdb to 2020 to 2022). Library preparation used the immunoSEQ multiplex PCR assay. TCRdb's version of the immuneACCESS table is confined to in-frame rearrangements and falls short of the full clone set. An unresolved V gene accounts for under half of the shortfall where checked; the remainder is of unknown origin. This sample is represented by some 400,000 clones; 80% to 90% of them were singletons. The top ten hold 1.3% of the sample. Sequencing was performed on PBMCs or T cells enriched from blood (not recorded which). These receptors originate from a man aged 30-40 years who had recovered from COVID-19.

This clone was detected a few times. The rearrangement joins TRBV3-1 (or the pseudogene TRBV3-2) to TRBJ2-5; TRBD2 aligns across 10 bases. The trim removed 1 base at V and 1 base at J, leaving 3 bases unmatched. The CDR3 covers 16 residues. Germline lookup yields CDR1 LGHDT and CDR2 YNNKEL (reference sequence). CDR3 sequence reads: CASSQALAGVQETQYF. The CDR3, as DNA: TGTGCCAGCAGCCAAGCTCTAGCGGGGGTCCAAGAGACCCAGTACTTC.

The chain is built from TRBV12-2 and TRBJ2-1; TRBD2, as called in the table, went unchecked against the DNA. TRBV12-2 is described as a pseudogene. The CDR3 is 17 residues long. The CDR3 spells CASRLFRGGAFYNEQFF. DNA of the CDR3: TGTGCAAGTCGCTTGTTTCGTGGGGGGGCATTCTACAATGAGCAGTTCTTC.

The chain couples TRBV6-5 to TRBJ1-5; weak D call: TRBD1 (6 bases). The CDR3 spans 15 residues. Germline assignment: CDR1 MNHEY and CDR2 SVGAGI. V shed 7 bases and J shed 4 bases, with 17 bases lying between them. CDR3 in amino acids: CASTLLITGNQPQHF. The CDR3 DNA sequence: TGTGCCAGCACCCTGTTAATTACAGGGAATCAGCCCCAGCATTTT.

J is TRBJ1-5 and V is TRBV6-2 or TRBV6-3, with D tentatively TRBD1 (6 bases). This CDR3 spans 14 amino acids. The germline V and J ends were trimmed by 2 bases and 4 bases, with 9 bases remaining between them. In germline, CDR1 is MNHEY, CDR2 SVGEGT. The CDR3 sequence: CASSYGGLNQPQHF. The DNA of the CDR3 is TGTGCCAGCAGTTACGGGGGCTTGAATCAGCCCCAGCATTTT.

The chain recombines TRBV7-6 with TRBJ1-1; D remains ambiguous. Germline V CDR1 and CDR2: SGHVS, FNYEAQ. V lost 2 bases and J lost 1, with 8 bases in between. The CDR3 length is 14 residues. The CDR3 nucleotides read TGTGCCAGCAGCTTATCTGACAAGAACACTGAAGCTTTCTTT. Amino acid sequence: CASSLSDKNTEAFF.

This clone has a handful of counts. The chain links TRBV27 to TRBJ1-1; D unclear. This CDR3 has 15 residues. Germline CDR1 MNHEY, CDR2 SMNVEV (reference sequence). Deletions cut 3 bases from V and 1 base from J, with 12 bases between. CDR3 DNA: TGTGCCAGCAGTTTGGGCTTTGCCGGGAACACTGAAGCTTTCTTT. Translating gives CASSLGFAGNTEAFF.

The chain is built from TRBV5-1 and TRBJ1-2; 7 positions match TRBD1. V lost 0 bases and J lost 4; bases outside the gene matches: 6. Germline loops: CDR1 SGHRS, CDR2 YFSETQ. CDR3 length equals 15 residues. CDR3 sequence: CASSLGTGELYGYTF. The CDR3 nucleotides are TGCGCCAGCAGCTTGGGGACAGGTGAACTCTATGGCTACACCTTC.

CDR3 residues: CASQTGGYGYTF. The CDR3 nucleotides read TGTGCCAGCCAGACAGGGGGATATGGCTACACCTTC. The V and J genes are TRBV19 and TRBJ1-2; TRBD1 matches 9 bases. Germline lookup yields CDR1 LNHDA and CDR2 SQIVND (reference sequence). V lost 9 bases to trimming and J lost 5 bases; unmatched junction nucleotides: 4. The CDR3 length is 12 residues.

This sequence joins TRBV20-1 and TRBJ2-3; TRBD1 might be the D (6 bases). CDR3 length: 11 amino acids. From germline, CDR1 is DFQATT and CDR2 SNEGSKA (reference sequence). V lost 6 bases to trimming and J lost 9 bases, with 13 bases between them. The CDR3 region is CSAMDSSTQYF. The CDR3 bases are TGCAGTGCCATGGACAGCAGCACGCAGTATTTT.

The chain is built from TRBV2 and TRBJ1-1; no clear D. The CDR3 runs to 11 residues. The V end lost 8 bases, the J end lost 4 bases, and 8 bases lay between the germline ends. Germline CDR1 reads SNHLY; CDR2 reads FYNNEI. CDR3 sequence reads: CASPRGTEAFF. In nucleotides, the CDR3 is TGTGCCAGCCCTCGGGGCACTGAAGCTTTCTTT.

CDR3 residues: CASSLTGRTAQYF. The CDR3 nucleotides are TGTGCCAGCAGCTTGACAGGCAGAACGGCCCAGTACTTC. The genes are TRBV12-3 or TRBV12-4 and TRBJ2-5, with D maybe TRBD1 (6 bases). V was pared by 6 bases and J by 9 bases, with 17 bases between. CDR3 size: 13 residues.

The chain has TRBV18 and TRBJ1-1; D not resolved. This CDR3 has 14 residues. Trimming left V 3 bases short and J 3 bases short, with 11 bases between. Germline V lookup: CDR1 KGHSH, CDR2 LQKENI. This chain's CDR3 is CASSPQVSDTEAFF. The CDR3 region has the DNA TGTGCCAGCTCACCTCAGGTCTCGGACACTGAAGCTTTCTTT.

The chain joins TRBV7-6 to TRBJ1-1, with no clear D. This CDR3 is 14 amino acids long. The germline gives CDR1 SGHVS, CDR2 FNYEAQ. Deletions cut 3 bases from V and 0 bases from J, with 8 bases between. CDR3 in amino acids: CASSLKPVNTEAFF. DNA of the CDR3: TGTGCCAGCAGCTTGAAACCGGTGAACACTGAAGCTTTCTTT. Drawing the rest from reference TRBV7-6 and TRBJ1-1, the complete variable domain is GAGVSQSPRYKVTKRGQDVALRCDPISGHVSLYWYRQALGQGPEFLTYFNYEAQQDKSGLPNDRFSAERPEGSISTLTIQRTEQRDSAMYRCASSLKPVNTEAFFGQGTRLTVV.

This clone was seen a single time. The rearrangement links TRBV27 to TRBJ2-5; D ambiguous. The CDR3 has 13 amino acids. CDR1 and CDR2 from the germline V gene are MNHEY and SMNVEV (reference sequence). The V and J ends lost 5 bases and 4 bases respectively, with 11 bases between them. The CDR3 sequence is CASSTVVRETQYF. The CDR3, as DNA: TGTGCCAGCAGTACAGTGGTACGAGAGACCCAGTACTTC.

V is TRBV7-9 and J is TRBJ2-3; D is undetermined. The CDR3 consists of 16 residues. The germline V gene has CDR1 SEHNR and CDR2 FQNEAQ (reference sequence). Trimming left V 4 bases short and J 0 bases short, with 14 bases between. In DNA, the CDR3 is TGTGCCAGCAGCTCAACGTGGGTAGCTAGCACAGATACGCAGTATTTT. It specifies CASSSTWVASTDTQYF.

The V call is TRBV6-2 or TRBV6-3, the J call TRBJ1-5; no clear D gene. V was pared by 5 bases and J by 6 bases, with 17 bases between. This CDR3 region has 15 residues. The germline gives CDR1 MNHEY, CDR2 SVGEGT. In nucleotides, the CDR3 is TGTGCCAGCAGTCCCCACGGGAGGGAGGGTCAGCCCCAGCATTTT. This encodes CASSPHGREGQPQHF.

This chain links TRBV18 with TRBJ1-4; no reliable D call. There are 15 residues in the CDR3. Looked up from germline, CDR1 is KGHSH and CDR2 is LQKENI. The V and J ends lost 2 bases and 2 bases respectively, with 9 bases between them. CDR3 region: CASSPSRVTNEKLFF. The CDR3 nucleotides are TGTGCCAGCTCACCATCGAGGGTGACTAATGAAAAACTGTTTTTT.

The chain has TRBV7-2 and TRBJ2-3; tentative D call: TRBD1 (5 bases). Germline lookup yields CDR1 SGHTA and CDR2 FQGNSA. This CDR3 contains 13 residues. V was shortened by 4 bases and J by 8 bases, with 13 bases between the two germline ends. The DNA for the CDR3 is TGTGCCAGCAGCTCCCAGGGTACGGGTACGCAGTATTTT. Translating gives CASSSQGTGTQYF.

This clone was detected a few times. J is TRBJ2-7 and V is TRBV9; the match to TRBD1 covers 9 bases. The CDR3 extends over 14 amino acids. Germline V gene data show CDR1 as SGDLS and CDR2 as YYNGEE. The V and J ends lost 1 base and 6 bases, in that order; junction bases with no gene match: 5. Written as DNA, the CDR3 is TGTGCCAGCAGCGTAACAGGGGGCGAGTCCGAGCAGTACTTC. This encodes CASSVTGGESEQYF.

This clone has only a few counts. The DNA for the CDR3 is TGTGCCTGGAGCGAAAAAGGGACAGAGAACACTGAAGCTTTCTTT. It specifies CAWSEKGTENTEAFF. This chain links TRBV30 with TRBJ1-1, with 7 bases fitting TRBD1. The CDR3 extends over 15 amino acids. With 3 bases clipped from V and 1 base from J, the junction kept 8 bases outside the gene matches. Germline V CDR1 and CDR2: GTSNPN, SVGIG (reference sequence).

The chain is built from TRBV6-4 and TRBJ2-1; 8 positions agree with TRBD2. Per germline, CDR1 MRHNA and CDR2 SNTAGT. V dropped 3 bases and J dropped 5; count of bases not matched to a gene: 9. The CDR3 is 16 residues long. The CDR3 nucleotides read TGTGCCAGCAGTGATCGCGCGGGGGGATCAAACAATGAGCAGTTCTTC. Its protein is CASSDRAGGSNNEQFF.

The V and J genes are TRBV30 and TRBJ1-2, with 7 bases matching TRBD1. The germline gives CDR1 GTSNPN, CDR2 SVGIG (reference sequence). The length of the CDR3 is 13 residues. With 2 bases clipped from V and 7 bases from J, the junction kept 7 bases outside the gene matches. The chain's CDR3 is CAWSFGTVGGYTF. The CDR3 nucleotides read TGTGCCTGGAGTTTCGGGACAGTAGGTGGCTACACCTTC.